This passage covers 20 T cell receptor beta chains from one sample sequenced in a study of T-cell memory formation after mild COVID-19. TCRdb ran MiXCR on the 5' RACE reads and lists one entry per CDR3 protein. The sample shows 70,000 to 95,000 distinct CDR3 sequences, 9.5% to 15% of them seen only once. The sequenced sample consisted of PBMCs or a T cell subset sorted from them (not recorded which). The receptor source for this set is a man between 18 and 35 years old who had mild COVID-19 (a few samples of this study predate the infection). Cell type and time point are not known.

The chain has TRBV11-2 and TRBJ2-1; D is perhaps TRBD2 (5 bases). This CDR3 is built from 14 residues. Between the trimmed V and J ends, which lost 5 bases and 3 bases, there was a span of 11 bases. Germline V gene sequence: CDR1 SGHAT, CDR2 FQNNGV. The DNA of the CDR3 is TGTGCCAGCAGCCGGACGGGAATCTACAATGAGCAGTTCTTC. It is translated as CASSRTGIYNEQFF.

This clonotype was counted many times. This sequence joins TRBV6-6 and TRBJ2-5; possibly TRBD2 for D (7 bases). Looked up from germline, CDR1 is MNHNY and CDR2 is SVGAGI (reference sequence). The V gene lost 7 bases and the J gene lost 5 bases, with 20 bases spanning the gap. The CDR3 sequence is 15 residues long. In nucleotides, the CDR3 is TGTGCCAGCACTCAGCTCCCTAGGGGGGGGGAGACCCAGTACTTC. Protein sequence: CASTQLPRGGETQYF.

This clonotype was found a few times. The V gene is TRBV10-2, the J gene TRBJ2-7; D is unresolved. The germline CDR1 and CDR2 sequences are WSHSY and SAAADI. V gave up 1 base and J gave up 5 bases, with 9 bases separating them. This CDR3 has 13 amino acids. The CDR3, as DNA: TGCGCCAGCAGTGAGTTTCAGGAAAACGAGCAGTACTTC. This translates into CASSEFQENEQYF.

This chain joins TRBV3-1 and TRBJ2-5; possible D gene TRBD1, 6 bases. The V end was cut by 3 bases, the J end by 5 bases, with 22 bases between. CDR3 length: 17 residues. CDR1 is LGHDT and CDR2 is YNNKEL in the germline V gene (reference sequence). The CDR3 nucleotides are TGTGCCAGCAGCCAGCTAATTTCGGGACAACTTATGGAGACCCAGTACTTC. This codes for CASSQLISGQLMETQYF.

The chain has TRBV3-1 and TRBJ2-7; possible D gene TRBD2, 5 bases. Trimming took off 0 bases at V and 6 bases at J, with 18 bases between the two ends. The CDR3 length is 16 residues. The germline V gene encodes CDR1 LGHDT and CDR2 YNNKEL (reference sequence). The CDR3 bases are TGTGCCAGCAGCCAAGAGGTGGACGGACGAGGGCCCGAGCAGTACTTC. Its protein product is CASSQEVDGRGPEQYF.

The V and J genes are TRBV6-1 and TRBJ1-2, with unresolved D. Germline V gene data show CDR1 as MNHNS and CDR2 as SASEGT. This CDR3 has 14 amino acids. Trimming pared 1 base from V and 4 bases from J, leaving 10 bases between. The CDR3 here is CASSEESWLYGYTF. The CDR3 DNA sequence: TGTGCCAGCAGTGAAGAGAGTTGGCTCTATGGCTACACCTTC.

This clonotype came up a few times. V gene TRBV28 combines with J gene TRBJ1-5; D gene ambiguous. Trimming removed 1 base from V and 1 base from J, with 11 bases in between. CDR1 MDHEN and CDR2 SYDVKM come from the germline V gene. The CDR3 length is 16 residues. For the CDR3, the DNA is TGTGCCAGCAGTTTATCTAGGGCACTCAGCAATCAGCCCCAGCATTTT. This sequence encodes CASSLSRALSNQPQHF.

The chain employs TRBV12-3 or TRBV12-4 and TRBJ2-5; a possible D gene is TRBD1 (6 bases). The CDR3 is 15 amino acids. V was trimmed by 4 bases and J by 1 base, leaving 13 bases between them. The CDR3 DNA follows: TGTGCCAGCAGTTCCAGAGGACAGCTCCAAGAGACCCAGTACTTC. Residues: CASSSRGQLQETQYF.

This clonotype has just a few counts. The rearrangement links TRBV3-1 to TRBJ2-3, with D maybe TRBD1 (5 bases). The CDR3 length is 16 residues. The germline gives CDR1 LGHDT, CDR2 YNNKEL (reference sequence). The germline V and J ends were trimmed by 3 bases and 1 base, with 14 bases remaining between them. Written as DNA, the CDR3 is TGTGCCAGCAGCCATAGGGGCAGGCTCCGCACAGATACGCAGTATTTT. It is translated as CASSHRGRLRTDTQYF.

The chain is built from TRBV12-5 and TRBJ1-5; D is unclear. Germline V gene sequence: CDR1 LGHNT, CDR2 FRNRAP. V was cut by 3 bases and J by 0 bases, with 18 bases left in between. This CDR3 has 18 residues. CDR3 nucleotide sequence: TGTGCTAGTGGTTTTTCGACGGAAGCCTTGAATAGCAATCAGCCCCAGCATTTT. Translation: CASGFSTEALNSNQPQHF.

This clonotype was recorded a few times. This sequence joins TRBV7-8 and TRBJ1-1, with D unresolved. Germline values: CDR1 SGHVS, CDR2 FQNEAQ. Deletions cut 5 bases from V and 0 bases from J, with 16 bases between. The CDR3 consists of 16 residues. For the CDR3, the DNA is TGTGCCAGCAGCCCGATGATGGCTGGGGTGAACACTGAAGCTTTCTTT. It translates to CASSPMMAGVNTEAFF.

This clonotype was observed a single time. The CDR3 here is CASSLPVRDYGYTF. The CDR3 region has the DNA TGTGCCAGCAGCTTGCCGGTCAGGGACTATGGCTACACCTTC. The rearrangement joins TRBV5-4 to TRBJ1-2, with D perhaps matching TRBD1 (5 bases). This CDR3 is 14 amino acids long. Germline V lookup: CDR1 SGHNT, CDR2 YYREEE (reference sequence). The V and J ends lost 1 base and 3 bases respectively, with 10 bases between them.

This clonotype has just a few counts. V and J are TRBV20-1 and TRBJ2-3; either TRBD1 or TRBD2 may fit D (5 bases each). This CDR3 region has 17 residues. Trimming took off 3 bases at V and 3 bases at J, with 22 bases between the two ends. Germline lookup yields CDR1 DFQATT and CDR2 SNEGSKA (reference sequence). The CDR3 DNA follows: TGCAGTGCTAGTGATTTGGGGAGTAGGGGCGGAACAGATACGCAGTATTTT. Translated: CSASDLGSRGGTDTQYF.

This clonotype was counted a few times. The V gene is TRBV6-5, the J gene TRBJ1-4, with unresolved D. The CDR3 has 13 residues. CDR1 MNHEY and CDR2 SVGAGI come from the germline V gene. V lost 0 bases, J lost 8 bases, and 7 bases lay in between. The CDR3: CASSYSRSEKLFF. In DNA form, the CDR3 reads TGTGCCAGCAGTTACTCCCGATCCGAAAAACTGTTTTTT.

This clonotype has more than one count but fewer than ten. The gene calls are TRBV25-1 and TRBJ1-1, with 7 bases that match TRBD1. The germline V gene has CDR1 MGHDK and CDR2 SYGVNS. The ends lost 2 bases at V and 10 bases at J; junction bases unmatched: 10. The CDR3 is 14 amino acids. CDR3 sequence: CASSEPLGQQGAFF. The CDR3, as DNA: TGTGCCAGCAGTGAACCCCTGGGACAGCAGGGAGCTTTCTTT. Full variable domain (missing parts from reference TRBV25-1 and TRBJ1-1): EADIYQTPRYLVIGTGKKITLECSQTMGHDKMYWYQQDPGMELHLIHYSYGVNSTEKGDLSSESTVSRIRTEHFPLTLESARPSHTSQYLCASSEPLGQQGAFFGQGTRLTVV.

The chain combines TRBV4-3 with TRBJ2-1, with D perhaps TRBD2 (6 bases). V shed 4 bases and J shed 2 bases, with 12 bases lying between them. The CDR3 has 15 amino acids. Germline assignment: CDR1 LGHNA and CDR2 YSLEER. CDR3 bases: TGCGCCAGCAGCCCAGGGACTGCCACCTACAATGAGCAGTTCTTC. Protein product: CASSPGTATYNEQFF.

This clonotype was detected ten times or more. The rearrangement uses TRBV7-9 and TRBJ1-1; TRBD1 might be the D (6 bases). This CDR3 spans 11 amino acids. V was clipped by 8 bases and J by 10 bases, with 14 bases between them. The germline V gene has CDR1 SEHNR and CDR2 FQNEAQ (reference sequence). CDR3 nucleotide sequence: TGTGCCAGCTTGAGTCAGGGGTTAGCTTTCTTT. Translated: CASLSQGLAFF.

The chain carries TRBV20-1 and TRBJ2-5; D may correspond to TRBD1 or TRBD2 (6 bases each). Trimming left V 4 bases short and J 4 bases short, with 16 bases between. Germline assignment: CDR1 DFQATT and CDR2 SNEGSKA (reference sequence). This CDR3 region has 14 residues. The CDR3 sequence is CSAKGKGGRETQYF. In nucleotides, the CDR3 is TGCAGTGCTAAGGGAAAGGGGGGTCGAGAGACCCAGTACTTC.

The chain carries TRBV25-1 and TRBJ2-4; D is possibly TRBD1 (5 bases). Per the germline V gene, CDR1 is MGHDK and CDR2 is SYGVNS. This CDR3 spans 15 amino acids. V lost 0 bases and J 5 bases, leaving 11 bases between the germline ends. The CDR3 is CASSEYKVRENIQYF. For the CDR3, the DNA is TGTGCCAGCAGTGAATATAAGGTCAGGGAAAACATTCAGTACTTC.

Ten or more counts support this clonotype. The rearrangement joins TRBV7-3 to TRBJ2-5, with TRBD2 matching 8 bases. Trimming removed 1 base from V and 5 bases from J; junction bases left unmatched: 12. This CDR3 has 17 residues. Per the germline V gene, CDR1 is SGHTA and CDR2 is FQGTGA. In nucleotides, the CDR3 is TGTGCCAGCAGCTTAAGGGGACTAGGAGATAGTCCGGAGACCCAGTACTTC. Translating it yields CASSLRGLGDSPETQYF.